This entry lists 27 T cell receptor beta chains sequenced from one sample in a study of blood T cell repertoires in COVID-19. Only in-frame clones appear in the TCRdb table, and some are missing; sequencing was by immunoSEQ multiplex PCR. The table records approximately 97,000 clones, around 88% of them present only once. Specimen: peripheral blood. The receptor source for this set is a man aged 50 to 60 with COVID-19, enrolled during active disease.

The V and J genes are TRBV11-2 and TRBJ2-7; D is perhaps TRBD1 (7 bases). Looked up from germline, CDR1 is SGHAT and CDR2 is FQNNGV. This CDR3 comprises 15 residues. Between the trimmed V and J ends, which lost 1 base and 3 bases, there was a span of 13 bases. CDR3 in amino acids: CASSLGRGPIYEQYF. The DNA of the CDR3 is TGTGCCAGCAGCTTAGGGAGGGGGCCTATCTACGAGCAGTACTTC.

The gene calls are TRBV3-1 (or the pseudogene TRBV3-2) and TRBJ1-4; D not resolved. Germline assignment: CDR1 LGHDT and CDR2 YNNKEL (reference sequence). The V gene lost 4 bases and the J gene lost 5 bases, with 14 bases spanning the gap. The CDR3 has 15 residues. CDR3 DNA sequence: TGTGCCAGCAGCCCCTGGGCAGATTCGAATGAAAAACTGTTTTTT. Protein sequence: CASSPWADSNEKLFF.

The chain has TRBV7-9 and TRBJ1-4; tentative D call: TRBD1 (5 bases). There are 16 residues in the CDR3. Deletions cut 5 bases from V and 2 bases from J, with 15 bases between. Germline assignment: CDR1 SEHNR and CDR2 FQNEAQ (reference sequence). In nucleotides, the CDR3 is TGTGCCAGCAGCCCAGGGACTCGCTCGACTAATGAAAAACTGTTTTTT. Its translation: CASSPGTRSTNEKLFF.

Written as DNA, the CDR3 is TGCGCCAGCAGCCTCCAGGGTTTGGATGAAAAACTGTTTTTT. Translating it yields CASSLQGLDEKLFF. The rearrangement joins TRBV5-1 to TRBJ1-4; a weak D match, TRBD1 (5 bases). Trimming took 4 bases from V and 6 from J, leaving 13 bases between them. Germline V CDR1 and CDR2: SGHRS, YFSETQ. This CDR3 comprises 14 residues.

V and J are TRBV7-3 and TRBJ2-1; D is perhaps TRBD1 (6 bases). Germline V gene lookup returns CDR1 SGHTA and CDR2 FQGTGA. The CDR3 contains 15 residues. V was trimmed by 6 bases and J by 4 bases, leaving 16 bases between them. The CDR3 loop is CASSQDSANYNEQFF. The CDR3 DNA is TGTGCCAGCAGTCAGGACAGTGCGAATTACAATGAGCAGTTCTTC. Full variable domain (missing parts from reference TRBV7-3 and TRBJ2-1): GAGVSQTPSNKVTEKGKYVELRCDPISGHTALYWYRQSLGQGPEFLIYFQGTGAADDSGLPNDRFFAVRPEGSVSTLKIQRTERGDSAVYLCASSQDSANYNEQFFGPGTRLTVL.

The V and J genes are TRBV30 and TRBJ1-2; TRBD1 matches 9 bases. Per the germline V gene, CDR1 is GTSNPN and CDR2 is SVGIG (reference sequence). The CDR3 covers 12 residues. V was pared by 5 bases and J by 8 bases, with 6 bases of the junction left unmatched. The CDR3 reads CAWHRGPRGYTF. DNA for the CDR3: TGTGCCTGGCACAGGGGGCCGCGGGGCTACACCTTC.

V gene TRBV12-1 combines with J gene TRBJ1-2. TRBV12-1 is a pseudogene locus. CDR3 length: 15 residues. This CDR3 is CASSPRAITNYGYTF. CDR3 sequence (DNA): TGTGCCAGCAGCCCGCGGGCGATAACTAACTATGGCTACACCTTC.

This clone showed up just a few times. The rearrangement links TRBV5-1 to TRBJ2-5; D ambiguous. The ends were cut back, 1 base at V and 1 base at J, with 11 bases in the middle. The CDR3 is 15 residues long. Germline CDR1 SGHRS, CDR2 YFSETQ. Here the CDR3 DNA reads TGCGCCAGCAGCTTGCTTGCGAGGCCCCAAGAGACCCAGTACTTC. The encoded protein is CASSLLARPQETQYF.

This clone occurred once. The rearrangement uses TRBV4-2 and TRBJ1-4, with D possibly being TRBD1 (6 bases). The germline CDR1 and CDR2 sequences are LGHNA and YNFKEQ. The CDR3 is 15 residues long. Trimming cost V 0 bases and J 4 bases, with 9 bases left between them. The CDR3 DNA is TGTGCCAGCAGCCAAGATAGACAGGATAATGAAAAACTGTTTTTT. Its translation is CASSQDRQDNEKLFF.

This chain connects TRBV2 to TRBJ1-5, with D maybe TRBD1 (5 bases). The CDR3 is made up of 15 amino acids. Germline V gene lookup returns CDR1 SNHLY and CDR2 FYNNEI. Trimming left V 7 bases short and J 6 bases short, with 19 bases between. Here the CDR3 reads CASTLGARVGQPQHF. Written as DNA, the CDR3 is TGTGCCAGCACCTTAGGGGCCAGGGTGGGTCAGCCCCAGCATTTT.

The chain links TRBV7-9 to TRBJ2-5; 7 nucleotides match TRBD1. The trim removed 6 bases at V and 2 bases at J, leaving 3 bases unmatched. This CDR3 contains 13 residues. CDR1 is SEHNR and CDR2 is FQNEAQ in the germline V gene (reference sequence). Here the CDR3 DNA reads TGTGCCAGCAGGGTGACAGGGCAAGAGACCCAGTACTTC. It is translated as CASRVTGQETQYF. The full variable domain, in which reference TRBV7-9 and TRBJ2-5 provide the parts outside the CDR3, is DTGVSQNPRHKITKRGQNVTFRCDPISEHNRLYWYRQTLGQGPEFLTYFQNEAQLEKSRLLSDRFSAERPKGSFSTLEIQRTEQGDSAMYLCASRVTGQETQYFGPGTRLLVL.

The chain joins TRBV5-1 to TRBJ2-5; 9 positions agree with TRBD2. Germline CDR1 and CDR2: SGHRS and YFSETQ. J was trimmed by 1 base and V by 4 bases; bases with no gene match: 8. The CDR3 has 16 amino acids. The CDR3 coding sequence is TGCGCCAGCAGCCCCGCGCTAGCGGGGCTCCAAGAGACCCAGTACTTC. Translation: CASSPALAGLQETQYF.

The chain links TRBV6-2 or TRBV6-3 to TRBJ1-2, with TRBD1 matching over 12 bases. Trimming at V came to 6 bases and at J to 4 bases, leaving 12 bases not matched to a gene. This CDR3 comprises 17 residues. Germline V gene data show CDR1 as MNHEY and CDR2 as SVGEGT. The CDR3 sequence is CASSPFGTGGNSYGYTF. The CDR3 DNA sequence: TGTGCCAGCAGCCCTTTTGGGACAGGGGGCAATAGCTATGGCTACACCTTC.

This clone was observed once. The chain couples TRBV28 to TRBJ1-5, with a possible D match to TRBD1 (6 bases). Germline assignment: CDR1 MDHEN and CDR2 SYDVKM. The CDR3 sequence is 13 residues long. The V end lost 5 bases, the J end lost 6 bases, and 11 bases lay between the germline ends. For the CDR3, the DNA is TGTGCCAGCAGTATAGGGGGTGGTCAGCCCCAGCATTTT. As protein: CASSIGGGQPQHF.

This chain uses TRBV28 with TRBJ1-5; 7 bases fit TRBD1. With 3 bases clipped from V and 7 bases from J, the junction kept 6 bases outside the gene matches. The CDR3 spans 14 residues. The germline CDR1 and CDR2 sequences are MDHEN and SYDVKM. In nucleotides, the CDR3 is TGTGCCAGCAGTTTCCGACAGGGTGGGCAGCCCCAGCATTTT. It yields the protein CASSFRQGGQPQHF.

The rearrangement links TRBV6-5 to TRBJ2-2; TRBD2 aligns across 10 bases. Per the germline V gene, CDR1 is MNHEY and CDR2 is SVGAGI. The CDR3 sequence is 16 residues long. V shed 0 bases, J shed 6 bases, and the junction held 4 bases outside the gene matches. CDR3 amino acids: CASSYSNLAGAGELFF. The CDR3 region has the DNA TGTGCCAGCAGTTACTCGAATCTAGCGGGGGCCGGGGAGCTGTTTTTT.

The V gene is TRBV5-1, the J gene TRBJ1-1, with 8 bases that match TRBD1. The CDR3 is 15 residues long. Germline trimming cut 0 bases from V and 5 bases from J; bases unmatched to any gene: 6. Germline CDR1 reads SGHRS; CDR2 reads YFSETQ. CDR3 region: CASSLVQGAATEAFF. The CDR3 DNA reads as TGCGCCAGCAGCTTGGTGCAGGGGGCGGCAACTGAAGCTTTCTTT.

The J gene is TRBJ1-2, the V gene TRBV5-8; tentative D call: TRBD1 (5 bases). V lost 4 bases and J 4 bases, leaving 14 bases between the germline ends. The CDR3 sequence is 14 residues long. Germline V lookup: CDR1 SGHTS, CDR2 YDEGEE. CDR3 amino acids: CASSPQTEIYGYTF. CDR3 coding DNA: TGTGCCAGCAGCCCCCAGACAGAGATCTATGGCTACACCTTC.

The V and J genes are TRBV6-2 or TRBV6-3 and TRBJ2-3, with D possibly TRBD2 on 5 matching bases. The CDR3 extends over 15 amino acids. The V gene lost 2 bases and the J gene lost 0 bases, with 9 bases spanning the gap. CDR1 is MNHEY, CDR2 SVGEGT, per germline. This CDR3 reads CASSYPGVSTDTQYF. CDR3 sequence (DNA): TGTGCCAGCAGTTACCCCGGGGTCAGCACAGATACGCAGTATTTT.

This sequence joins TRBV7-2 and TRBJ1-1; a weak D match, TRBD1 (5 bases). The CDR3 extends over 14 amino acids. Germline lookup yields CDR1 SGHTA and CDR2 FQGNSA. Trimming cost V 1 base and J 0 bases, with 6 bases left between them. Here the CDR3 DNA reads TGTGCCAGCAGCTTAGGACAGCTGAACACTGAAGCTTTCTTT. Translation gives CASSLGQLNTEAFF. The full variable domain, its missing parts supplied by reference TRBV7-2 and TRBJ1-1, is GAGVSQSPSNKVTEKGKDVELRCDPISGHTALYWYRQSLGQGLEFLIYFQGNSAPDKSGLPSDRFSAERTGGSVSTLTIQRTQQEDSAVYLCASSLGQLNTEAFFGQGTRLTVV.

The chain links TRBV30 to TRBJ1-2, with D perhaps matching TRBD1 (6 bases). The CDR3 contains 13 residues. With 4 bases removed from V and 7 bases from J, the gap between germline ends came to 16 bases. Germline CDR1 and CDR2: GTSNPN and SVGIG (reference sequence). DNA for the CDR3: TGTGCCTGGACCGGGACACCCCTCTTTGGCTACACCTTC. Translating it yields CAWTGTPLFGYTF.

V and J are TRBV5-5 and TRBJ2-7, with 7 bases aligning to TRBD1. In germline, CDR1 is SGHKS, CDR2 YYEKEE (reference sequence). The CDR3 is 13 residues long. V lost 2 bases to trimming and J lost 5 bases; unmatched junction nucleotides: 4. CDR3: CASSFPGGHEQYF. The CDR3 DNA reads as TGTGCCAGCAGCTTCCCAGGGGGTCACGAGCAGTACTTC.

This chain joins TRBV27 and TRBJ1-5; the D gene is possibly TRBD1 (6 bases). Germline-derived CDR1 and CDR2 are MNHEY and SMNVEV (reference sequence). The germline V and J ends were trimmed by 6 bases and 4 bases, with 16 bases remaining between them. This CDR3 spans 15 amino acids. CDR3 sequence: CASRQFGGANQPQHF. The CDR3 coding sequence is TGTGCCAGCAGACAGTTTGGGGGGGCAAATCAGCCCCAGCATTTT.

The chain employs TRBV11-2 and TRBJ1-1, with D possibly matching TRBD1 (5 bases). Trimming left V 4 bases short and J 0 bases short, with 9 bases between. Per germline, CDR1 SGHAT and CDR2 FQNNGV. The CDR3 loop spans 14 amino acids. In DNA, the CDR3 is TGTGCCAGCAGCTGGACAAAGATGAACACTGAAGCTTTCTTT. Translation: CASSWTKMNTEAFF.

The genes are TRBV28 and TRBJ1-5, with 9 bases fitting TRBD1. This CDR3 comprises 19 residues. Trimming cost V 5 bases and J 1 base; bases outside gene matches: 15. Germline V CDR1 and CDR2: MDHEN, SYDVKM. CDR3 loop: CASSLDPTGGIVSNQPQHF. CDR3 DNA sequence: TGTGCCAGCAGTCTGGACCCGACAGGGGGTATTGTGAGCAATCAGCCCCAGCATTTT.

This rearrangement joins TRBV12-5 to TRBJ1-2, with 10 bases lining up with TRBD1. J was trimmed by 8 bases and V by 4 bases; bases with no gene match: 4. CDR3 length equals 13 residues. Germline CDR1 reads LGHNT; CDR2 reads FRNRAP. The CDR3 coding sequence is TGTGCTAGTGGTTCAGGACAGGGGGGCGGCTACACCTTC. Translated, it gives CASGSGQGGGYTF.

The chain joins TRBV7-9 to TRBJ2-3, with 11 bases lining up with TRBD2. Germline CDR1 SEHNR, CDR2 FQNEAQ (reference sequence). The CDR3 totals 15 residues. V was clipped by 5 bases and J by 5 bases; unmatched bases: 6. The CDR3 coding sequence is TGTGCCAGCAGCCCTAGCGGGGGGTTAGTAGATACGCAGTATTTT. It encodes CASSPSGGLVDTQYF. The entire variable domain, with the rest obtained from reference TRBV7-9 and TRBJ2-3, is as follows: DTGVSQNPRHKITKRGQNVTFRCDPISEHNRLYWYRQTLGQGPEFLTYFQNEAQLEKSRLLSDRFSAERPKGSFSTLEIQRTEQGDSAMYLCASSPSGGLVDTQYFGPGTRLTVL.